This T cell receptor beta chain emerged from a study of metastatic and nonmetastatic thyroid tumors. Looking at the study overall: The comparison covered peripheral blood and tumor or nodule tissue in malignant and benign thyroid patients.

How the authors handled the data: CDR3 was compared across clinicopathological groups, and the resulting differences were used to build a distant-metastasis classifier for papillary thyroid cancer. With MiXCR, TCRdb reprocessed the PCR reads. The V and J calls come from TCRdb's annotation, not from the publication. Found here are roughly 4,000 clones, more than 30% of them singletons; the top ten hold roughly 49%. This clone was picked up a small number of times. Its specificity is unknown. Whole-study findings and limits: Significantly higher TCR beta diversity was reportedly seen in malignant thyroid tumors than benign nodules, in blood and tumor.

The CDR3 totals 12 residues. Germline V gene sequence: CDR1 MNHEY, CDR2 SVGEGT. Trimming left V 4 bases short and J 6 bases short, with 10 bases between. Until they underwent thyroid surgery, no patient had received any treatment. The chain recombines TRBV6-2 or TRBV6-3 with TRBJ2-7; D is possibly TRBD2 (6 bases). This TCR was sampled from a female donor with papillary thyroid cancer or a benign thyroid nodule (not recorded which). Some clones in this sample may be carry-over from other donors' samples. Material: tumor tissue. CDR3 region: CASSLGLSEQYF. The CDR3 DNA follows: TGTGCCAGCAGTTTGGGACTCTCCGAGCAGTACTTC.